The clone carrying this T cell receptor (beta chain) was recorded a few times. As handled by the study authors: Reference gene primer amplification gave nucleated cell count estimates. Profiled with immunoSEQ multiplex PCR; TCRdb holds only in-frame clones, not every one. V and J calls and clone size are as listed in that table; D and trimming were resolved from the DNA. The sample holds over 100,000 clones, 70% to 90% seen once. The data originate from a study of blood T cell repertoires in COVID-19. Overall study: Italy, Spain and the United States were the sources of the convalescent and acute COVID-19 samples.

V was pared by 4 bases and J by 5 bases, with 21 bases between. This CDR3 has 17 residues. Germline assignment: CDR1 SGHNT and CDR2 YYREEE (reference sequence). Sequencing was carried out using peripheral blood. This sequence was found in a man aged 40-55 years with active or convalescent COVID-19. The V and J genes are TRBV5-4 and TRBJ2-2; maybe TRBD2 (6 bases). The CDR3 protein is CASSPRGLGRGTGELFF. CDR3 DNA: TGTGCCAGCAGCCCGAGGGGACTGGGGCGGGGTACCGGGGAGCTGTTTTTT.